Sequencing of this TCR beta chain was carried out in a study of CD8 T cells in ankylosing spondylitis. Quantitative 5'-RACE with molecular barcodes was used to make the TCR beta libraries. TCRdb itself ran the 5' RACE reads through MiXCR, one entry per CDR3 protein. The table has approximately 200,000 distinct CDR3 sequences, roughly 12% seen once. Between the trimmed V and J ends, which lost 3 bases and 2 bases, there was a span of 12 bases. Germline V lookup: CDR1 SGHVS, CDR2 FNYEAQ. The CDR3 runs to 15 residues. On this clonotype: The antigen is not known.

General study points: From matched ankylosing spondylitis synovial fluid, disease-linked clones were reportedly recovered at significantly enriched levels.

This receptor was taken from a male donor with ankylosing spondylitis or in good health (not recorded which). Sequencing was carried out using blood, either unsorted or a sorted T cell fraction (not recorded which). The genes are TRBV7-6 and TRBJ2-3; D uncertain. The CDR3 sequence is CASSFLLRSTDTQYF. DNA of the CDR3: TGTGCCAGCAGCTTCTTACTACGTTCCACAGATACGCAGTATTTT.